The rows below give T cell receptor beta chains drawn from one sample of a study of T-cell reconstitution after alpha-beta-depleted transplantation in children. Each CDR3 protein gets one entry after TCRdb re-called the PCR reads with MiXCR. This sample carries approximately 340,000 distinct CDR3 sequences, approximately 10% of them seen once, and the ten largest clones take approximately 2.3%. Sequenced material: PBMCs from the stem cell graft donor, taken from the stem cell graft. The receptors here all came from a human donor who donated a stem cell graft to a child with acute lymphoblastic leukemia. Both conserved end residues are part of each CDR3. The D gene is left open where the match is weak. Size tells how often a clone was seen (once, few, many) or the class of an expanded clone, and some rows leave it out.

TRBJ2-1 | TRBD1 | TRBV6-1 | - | TGTGCCAGCAGTGGCTCGGGACAGAGATACAATGAGCAGTTCTTC | CASSGSGQRYNEQFF
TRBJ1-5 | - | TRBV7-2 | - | TGTGCCAGCAGCTTTTCGGACAGTGGCAATCAGCCCCAGCATTTT | CASSFSDSGNQPQHF
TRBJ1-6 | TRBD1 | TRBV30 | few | TGTGCCTCGCCGGGACAGGGAGGTTCACCCCTCCACTTT | CASPGQGGSPLHF
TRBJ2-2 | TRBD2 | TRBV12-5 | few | TGTGCTAGTGGTTTGGTACTTGGCGGGAGGTCTTTCACCGGGGAGCTGTTTTTT | CASGLVLGGRSFTGELFF
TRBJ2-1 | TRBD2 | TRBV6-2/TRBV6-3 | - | TGTGCCAGCAGTGTTACTAGCGGGAGTTCCTACAATGAGCAGTTCTTC | CASSVTSGSSYNEQFF
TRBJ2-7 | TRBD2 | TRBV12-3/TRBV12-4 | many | TGTGCCAGCAGTCCCCCCACGGGGGGTTACGAGCAGTACTTC | CASSPPTGGYEQYF
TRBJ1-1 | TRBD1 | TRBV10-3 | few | TGTGCCATCCAACAGGGGCCTGAAGCTTTCTTT | CAIQQGPEAFF
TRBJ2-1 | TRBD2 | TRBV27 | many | TGTGCCAGCAGCCTGACTAGCGACTCCTACAATGAGCAGTTCTTC | CASSLTSDSYNEQFF
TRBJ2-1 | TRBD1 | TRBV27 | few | TGTGCCAGCAGTTCCCAAGACAGGGGGCTTCTTCTTCGCAATGAGCAGTTCTTC | CASSSQDRGLLLRNEQFF
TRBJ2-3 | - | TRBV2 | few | TGTGCCAGCAGGTCGGGACTCCGGACAACAGATACGCAGTATTTT | CASRSGLRTTDTQYF
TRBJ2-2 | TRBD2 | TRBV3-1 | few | TGTGCCAGCAGCCCACGGGGTCTCGGGGGAGGGGACACCGGGGAGCTGTTTTTT | CASSPRGLGGGDTGELFF
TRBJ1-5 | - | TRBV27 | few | TGTGCCAGCAGTCCCACCGCGGGAAGTTTGATCCTTAATCAGCCCCAGCATTTT | CASSPTAGSLILNQPQHF
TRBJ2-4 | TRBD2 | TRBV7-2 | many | TGTGCCAGCAGCCCGCGACTAGCGGGAGTTGCCAAAAACATTCAGTACTTC | CASSPRLAGVAKNIQYF
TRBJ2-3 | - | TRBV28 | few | TGTGCCAGCAGTTTAGGTCCGGGCCCTACTGCAGATACGCAGTATTTT | CASSLGPGPTADTQYF
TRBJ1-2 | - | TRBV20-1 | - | TGCAGTGCCTCATCGGGGCAGGGTAATATAGGCTATGGCTACACCTTC | CSASSGQGNIGYGYTF
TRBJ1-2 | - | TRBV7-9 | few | TGTGCCAGCAGCTTACCCGATCGGACAGAAGCTAACTATGGCTACACCTTC | CASSLPDRTEANYGYTF
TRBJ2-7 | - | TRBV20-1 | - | TGCAGTGCTAGAGTAGTTAACGAGCAGTACTTC | CSARVVNEQYF
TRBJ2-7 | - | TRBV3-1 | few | TGTGCCAGCAGACCCTATGCCTACGAGCAGTACTTC | CASRPYAYEQYF
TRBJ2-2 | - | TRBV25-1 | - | TGTGCCAGCCGACGGTCGAACACCGGGGAGCTGTTTTTT | CASRRSNTGELFF
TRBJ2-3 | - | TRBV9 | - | TGTGCCAGCAGCGTAACAGGGTTGGATACGCAGTATTTT | CASSVTGLDTQYF
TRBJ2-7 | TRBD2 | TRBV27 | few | TGTGCCAGCAGGATCGGCCGGGAGGGGGAGCAGTACTTC | CASRIGREGEQYF
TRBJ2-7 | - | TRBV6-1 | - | TGTGCCAGCAGTGAAGTCGTGGAGCACTCCTACGAGCAGTACTTC | CASSEVVEHSYEQYF
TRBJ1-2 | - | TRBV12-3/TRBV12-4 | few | TGTGCCAGCAGTTTGACTTCCGGGATCTACTCTTATGGCTACACCTTC | CASSLTSGIYSYGYTF
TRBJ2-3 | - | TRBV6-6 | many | TGTGCCAGCAGTTACTCGAGCACAGATACGCAGTATTTT | CASSYSSTDTQYF
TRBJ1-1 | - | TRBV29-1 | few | TGCAGCGTTGAGCAGGGGCTTGGCACTGAAGCTTTCTTT | CSVEQGLGTEAFF
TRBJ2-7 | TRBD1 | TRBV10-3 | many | TGTGCCATCAGGGGGACAGGGAGAGACGAGCAGTACTTC | CAIRGTGRDEQYF
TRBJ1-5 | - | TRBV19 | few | TGTGCCAGTACTGGACAGTTAGATCAGCCCCAGCATTTT | CASTGQLDQPQHF
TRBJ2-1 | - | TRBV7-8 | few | TGTGCCAGCAGCTTAGGGCGGCTTAGCTCCTACAATGAGCAGTTCTTC | CASSLGRLSSYNEQFF
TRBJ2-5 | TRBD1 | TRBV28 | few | TGTGCCAGCACCCACGGGGACAGACCCCAAGAGACCCAGTACTTC | CASTHGDRPQETQYF
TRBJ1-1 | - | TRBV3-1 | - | TGTGCCAGCAGCGTGACCTATACAGGAGACACTGAAGCTTTCTTT | CASSVTYTGDTEAFF
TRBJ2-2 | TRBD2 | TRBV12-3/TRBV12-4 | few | TGTGCCAGCAGTTTAGTACTAGCGGCGAACACCGGGGAGCTGTTTTTT | CASSLVLAANTGELFF
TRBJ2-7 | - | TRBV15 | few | TGTGCCACCAGCAACGGGGGCTTCTACGAGCAGTACTTC | CATSNGGFYEQYF
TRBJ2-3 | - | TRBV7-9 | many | TGTGCCAGCAGCCGACAGGCCTATAGCACAGATACGCAGTATTTT | CASSRQAYSTDTQYF
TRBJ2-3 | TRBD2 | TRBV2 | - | TGTGCCAGCAGTCAAAGAACTAGCGGGGGAGATACGCAGTATTTT | CASSQRTSGGDTQYF
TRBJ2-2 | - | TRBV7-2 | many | TGTGCCAGCAGCTTATACGGGCCCAACACCGGGGAGCTGTTTTTT | CASSLYGPNTGELFF
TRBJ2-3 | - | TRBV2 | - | TGTGCCAGCAGTTCCGACTATAGGACAGATACGCAGTATTTT | CASSSDYRTDTQYF
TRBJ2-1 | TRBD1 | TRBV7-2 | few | TGTGCCAGCAGCGCGCCGGGACAGGGGGGTCCGAATGAGCAGTTCTTC | CASSAPGQGGPNEQFF
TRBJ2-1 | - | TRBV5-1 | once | TGCGCCAGCAGCCCGGTAGCGGACTACAATGAGCAGTTCTTC | CASSPVADYNEQFF
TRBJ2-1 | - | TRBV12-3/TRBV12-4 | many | TGTGCCAGCAGTTTAGGGGCAGGGCAGGGCAATGAGCAGTTCTTC | CASSLGAGQGNEQFF
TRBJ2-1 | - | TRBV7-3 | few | TGTGCCAGCAGCTTAGTACGGGACGCTTACAATGAGCAGTTCTTC | CASSLVRDAYNEQFF
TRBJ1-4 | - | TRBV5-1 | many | TGCGCCAGCAGCCTCGGCCCAGAATACGAAAAACTGTTTTTT | CASSLGPEYEKLFF
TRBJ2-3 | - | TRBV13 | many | TGTGCCAGCAGCTTCGGGCATCAGCCTAGCACAGATACGCAGTATTTT | CASSFGHQPSTDTQYF
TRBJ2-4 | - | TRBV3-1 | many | TGTGCCAGCAGCCCACCCCCCTGGCGGTATACTAAAAACATTCAGTACTTC | CASSPPPWRYTKNIQYF
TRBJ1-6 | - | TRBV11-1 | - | TGTGCCAGCAGCCAAAACCCACAGGGAACGACGCTTGGTTCACCCCTCCACTTT | CASSQNPQGTTLGSPLHF
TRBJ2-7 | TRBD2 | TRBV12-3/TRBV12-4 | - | TGTGCCAGCAGCACCGGGACTAGCGGGAGGATTGTCCACGAGCAGTACTTC | CASSTGTSGRIVHEQYF
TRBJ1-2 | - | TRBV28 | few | TGTGCCAGCAGTTTAGGAGGGGCTTTGACCGGCTACACCTTC | CASSLGGALTGYTF
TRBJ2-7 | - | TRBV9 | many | TGTGCCAGCACTAGGGGCAGCAGGGCCTACGAGCAGTACTTC | CASTRGSRAYEQYF
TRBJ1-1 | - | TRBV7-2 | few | TGTGCCAGCAGCTTAACGCTTGGTGCGGGGAGGGGGACTGAAGCTTTCTTT | CASSLTLGAGRGTEAFF
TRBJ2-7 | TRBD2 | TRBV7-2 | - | TGTGCCAGCAGCTTAATGATGGCTAGCGGGCCCTACGAGCAGTACTTC | CASSLMMASGPYEQYF
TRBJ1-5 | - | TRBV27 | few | TGTGCCAGCAGTCCGGGACGGGCCAAAGGGTCCAATCAGCCCCAGCATTTT | CASSPGRAKGSNQPQHF
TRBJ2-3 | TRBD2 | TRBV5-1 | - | TGCGCCAGCAGCCCCGGACTAGGACCTCACACAGATACGCAGTATTTT | CASSPGLGPHTDTQYF
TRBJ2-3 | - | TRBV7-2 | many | TGTGCCAGCAGCGGACTCCTAGATACGCAGTATTTT | CASSGLLDTQYF
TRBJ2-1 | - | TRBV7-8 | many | TGTGCCAGCAGCCGGCCCTACAATGAGCAGTTCTTC | CASSRPYNEQFF
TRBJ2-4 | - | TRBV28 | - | TGTGCCAGCAGTCTCAGACAGGTTTTTCGGGGCATTCAGTACTTC | CASSLRQVFRGIQYF
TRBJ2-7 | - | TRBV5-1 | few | TGCGCCAGCAGCCCCGGGACTTCGCCCCCCTACGAGCAGTACTTC | CASSPGTSPPYEQYF
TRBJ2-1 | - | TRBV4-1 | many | TGCGCCAGCAGCCAAGATCGCACTAACCACAATGAGCAGTTCTTC | CASSQDRTNHNEQFF